This passage covers 3 T cell receptor beta chains from one sample sequenced in a study of blood T cell repertoires in COVID-19. Data came from immunoSEQ multiplex PCR; TCRdb stores just in-frame clones and leaves some out. The sample lists about 210,000 clones, more than 70% seen once, with 2.5% to 3.5% in the top ten. What was sequenced was peripheral blood. The receptor set was obtained from a man aged 50-59 years with active or convalescent COVID-19.

Written as DNA, the CDR3 is TGTGCCATCAGTGGAGCGGGCGGGAAGGGGAATGAGCAGTTCTTC. It codes for CAISGAGGKGNEQFF. The rearrangement joins TRBV10-3 to TRBJ2-1, with D possibly TRBD2 on 6 matching bases. The CDR3 consists of 15 residues. V gave up 4 bases and J gave up 7 bases, with 17 bases separating them. Germline loops: CDR1 ENHRY, CDR2 SYGVKD.

The V gene is TRBV28, the J gene TRBJ1-2, with TRBD1 identical over 7 bases. Germline-derived CDR1 and CDR2 are MDHEN and SYDVKM. Trimming took 7 bases from V and 2 from J; bases not matched to a gene: 7. The CDR3 sequence is 14 residues long. The CDR3, as DNA: TGTGCCAGCATCGACGGGACAGCCAACTATGGCTACACCTTC. This gives the protein CASIDGTANYGYTF.

CDR3 sequence (DNA): TGTGCCAGTAGTACGGACAGGGGCGAGACCCAGTACTTC. This sequence encodes CASSTDRGETQYF. The chain uses TRBV19 and TRBJ2-5; 9 positions agree with TRBD1. CDR3 size: 13 residues. CDR1 and CDR2 (germline): LNHDA, SQIVND (reference sequence). V shed 4 bases and J 5 bases; nucleotides not matched to a gene: 2.